One T cell receptor (beta chain) is described in this entry. This clonotype was observed at least ten times. Its antigen target is currently unknown. No base qualities exist here, and no much larger clone lies one base off it. Ophthalmopathy patients had moderately to severely active disease, with a Clinical Activity Score of 3 or more, a NOSPECS grade of 4 or more, and a disease duration of less than 3 months. The study excluded patients with uncontrolled infections, other autoimmune diseases, pregnancy or lactation. Diagnoses relied on clinical symptoms, serum thyroxine and TRAb, thyroid ultrasound and orbital computed tomography. PBMCs were separated from roughly 10 ml of fresh peripheral blood using Ficoll-Paque density gradient centrifugation. Trizol reagent was used to extract total RNA, and RNA quality was then checked on an Agilent 2100 Bioanalyzer. The sample comes from a study of T cells in Graves' hyperthyroidism and ophthalmopathy (dated 2019 in TCRdb). Study-level background: Peripheral blood was collected at initial diagnosis, before any treatment. A discovery cohort of about a hundred patients, roughly 45 with Graves' ophthalmopathy and fewer than 65 with stable Graves' hyperthyroidism, was used to find distinguishing TCR V-J signatures. Prospective prediction of ophthalmopathy was tested in an independent validation cohort consisting of 18 to 20 hyperthyroidism patients and approximately 16 patients who later progressed to ophthalmopathy. The roughly 94 discovery patients were randomly divided into training and test sets at a 7:3 ratio. In addition, the study compared T-cell repertoires in thyroid tissue and in blood from over 5 Graves' hyperthyroidism patients. After sampling, hyperthyroidism patients received methimazole starting at 30 mg daily, and ophthalmopathy patients received high-dose intravenous methylprednisolone. TCR Vbeta CDR3 sequencing of 135 peripheral blood samples (43 ophthalmopathy, 75 to 80 hyperthyroidism and around 17 progressor patients) is reported in the paper. Overall study outcomes, separate from this receptor: No statistical method was used to set the sample size in advance, and investigators knew the group allocation. In validation, the model predicted progression to ophthalmopathy with roughly 66% sensitivity and 72% to 85% specificity, a median of approximately 6.5 months before onset. Ophthalmopathy was separated from stable hyperthyroidism by a 13 V-J signature model, with 87.88% sensitivity and about 84% specificity obtained in cross-validation and 80%/75% obtained in testing. Most expanded thyroid clonotypes (frequency above 0.001) were also detected in blood, suggesting blood repertoires may reflect thyroid immune responses.

For CDR1 and CDR2, the germline V gene lists MNHEY and SVGAGI. Between the V and J ends, shortened by 0 bases and 5 bases respectively, the junction contains 8 bases. Counted from cysteine to phenylalanine, this CDR3 has 15 amino acids. CDR3 DNA only is kept here, 45 bases in frame from base 1. Amplification of TCR beta CDR3 regions was carried out from RNA transcripts. The TCR CDR3 was subjected to a first round of RT-PCR using the HTBI primer set and the Qiagen OneStep RT-PCR kit. Libraries were constructed in a second round of multiplex PCR, after which size selection and purification were carried out. Libraries were sequenced paired-end with 100 bp reads on an Illumina HiSeq2000. As for how the authors treated the data: SOAPnuke was used to process the raw data, removing reads that contained adapters or uncalled bases, had a mean Phred below 15, or lacked an exact match to the constant primer or identifier. High-quality paired reads were merged using COPE v1.2.5, and each unique nucleotide sequence was defined as a clonotype. Clonotypes were aligned to IMGT TRBV, TRBD and TRBJ reference segments using MiTCR v1.1. The analysis was restricted to V-J combinations with a frequency above 0.0001, which together covered 99% to 99.2% of the repertoires. The TCS score was defined as the ratio of F50 (clonal expansion) to E x V (chaos), calculated using BLOSUM62-based TCRdist between CDR3 peptides within each V-J. Welch's t-statistics and random forest reduced some 510 V-J features to around 14, which were used in a naive Bayes classifier (R e1071). Through fastp at Q25 and MiXCR, TCRdb rebuilt clones from the public reads, retaining in-frame beta chains. Each CDR3 protein gets just one entry, which takes the most common genes and DNA from the rows behind it. Clone size and V and J calls follow TCRdb, not the original study. The sample table shows 530,000 or so distinct CDR3 sequences, and roughly a quarter are seen once. The ten largest account for approximately 10% of the sample.

The clonotype originates from a woman aged 25 to 45 with Graves' ophthalmopathy. Specimen: blood. The chain is encoded by TRBV6-5 joined to TRBJ1-6; the D gene lacks a confident call. The DNA reads as follows: TGTGCCAGCAGTTACTCGACGCAAGATAATTCACCCCTCCACTTT. Translated, it reads CASSYSTQDNSPLHF.